This T cell receptor beta chain came from a study of T cell responses to AZD1222 COVID-19 vaccine. J lost 3 bases, V lost 4 bases, and 5 bases had no gene match. Germline loops: CDR1 SEHNR, CDR2 FQNEAQ (reference sequence). The CDR3 is 15 residues long. Sequencing used immunoSEQ multiplex PCR; TCRdb keeps in-frame clones, though not all of them. The profile covers more than 95,000 clones, with about 90% appearing a single time and around 4.8% taken by the ten largest. The starting material was peripheral blood, obtained on day 0 of AZD1222 vaccination. The rearrangement links TRBV7-9 to TRBJ2-1, with 8 bases that match TRBD1. This TCR was recovered from an adult in good health. Written as DNA, the CDR3 is TGTGCCAGCAGCTCTACGACAGGGGTCTACAATGAGCAGTTCTTC. Amino acids: CASSSTTGVYNEQFF. Full variable domain (remainder filled in from reference TRBV7-9 and TRBJ2-1): DTGVSQNPRHKITKRGQNVTFRCDPISEHNRLYWYRQTLGQGPEFLTYFQNEAQLEKSRLLSDRFSAERPKGSFSTLEIQRTEQGDSAMYLCASSSTTGVYNEQFFGPGTRLTVL.